Sequencing of this T cell receptor beta chain was carried out in a study of cytomegalovirus exposure and HLA in healthy donors. Study as a whole: An earlier analysis found 110 million or so unique TCR beta sequences from approximately 190 million T cells. Study-wide results and caveats: Highest at DRB1 and lowest at HLA-C, TCR association rates differed among HLA loci in a later analysis. V- and J-gene trimming of TCR beta was linked (in a later analysis) to a missense DCLRE1C variant.

On this clone itself: Antigen unknown.

The PCR ran on 60 Vbeta and 13 Jbeta primers. The table came from immunoSEQ multiplex PCR; TCRdb's copy has only in-frame clones and leaves some out. This repertoire shows about 89,000 clones, about 68% found once; its top ten account for around 2%. With V trimmed by 1 base and J by 3 bases, 1 base remained unmatched. The CDR3 runs to 14 residues. Looked up from germline, CDR1 is KGHSH and CDR2 is LQKENI. The chain recombines TRBV18 with TRBJ2-7, with 9 bases identical to TRBD1. This receptor was taken from a human donor in good health. What was sequenced was PBMCs. Here the CDR3 reads CASSPRQGGYEQYF. CDR3 nucleotide sequence: TGTGCCAGCTCACCACGACAGGGGGGCTACGAGCAGTACTTC.